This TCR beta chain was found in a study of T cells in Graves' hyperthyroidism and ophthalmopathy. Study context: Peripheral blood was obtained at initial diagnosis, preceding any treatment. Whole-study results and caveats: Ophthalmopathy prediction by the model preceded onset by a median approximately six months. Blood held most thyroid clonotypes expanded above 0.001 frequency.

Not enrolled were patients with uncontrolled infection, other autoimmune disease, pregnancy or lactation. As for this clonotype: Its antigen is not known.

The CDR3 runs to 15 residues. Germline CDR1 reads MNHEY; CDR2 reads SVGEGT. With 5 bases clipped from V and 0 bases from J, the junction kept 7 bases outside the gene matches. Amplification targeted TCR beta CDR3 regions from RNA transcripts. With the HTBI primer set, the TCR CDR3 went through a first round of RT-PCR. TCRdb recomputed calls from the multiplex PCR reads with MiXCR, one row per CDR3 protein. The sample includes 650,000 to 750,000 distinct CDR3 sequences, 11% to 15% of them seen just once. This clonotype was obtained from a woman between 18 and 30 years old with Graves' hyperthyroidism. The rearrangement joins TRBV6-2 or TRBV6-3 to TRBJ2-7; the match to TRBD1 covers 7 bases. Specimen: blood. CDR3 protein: CASSVGQTNSYEQYF. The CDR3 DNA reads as TGTGCCAGCAGTGTGGGACAGACAAACTCCTACGAGCAGTACTTC.